What follows are 25 T cell receptor beta chains derived from one specimen sequenced in a study of blood T cells in healthy people across ages. Primers used in a second PCR of about 6 to 11 cycles were a sample-barcoded 5' primer and a J-beta primer mix. TCRdb independently ran MiXCR on the 5' RACE reads; one entry per CDR3 protein. This table has 790,000 or so distinct CDR3 sequences, 56% appearing once. The sequenced sample was blood. The receptor source for this set is a man aged 35-49 years in good health.

This clonotype came up a few times. The rearrangement joins TRBV29-1 to TRBJ2-3; D uncertain. V was shortened by 4 bases and J by 4 bases, with 15 bases between the two germline ends. Germline V CDR1 and CDR2: SQVTM, ANQGSEA. The CDR3 spans 14 residues. In nucleotides, the CDR3 is TGCAGCGTTGTCCAAGCGACTTGGTCAGATACGCAGTATTTT. Its protein product is CSVVQATWSDTQYF.

This clonotype has a count of ten or more. V is TRBV5-6 and J is TRBJ2-7, with D perhaps given as TRBD1 or TRBD2 (5 bases each). This CDR3 has 13 residues. The germline CDR1 and CDR2 sequences are SGHDT and YYEEEE. Trimming shortened V by 3 bases and J by 4 bases, and 11 bases separated the two germline ends. The CDR3 is CASSSTAVYEQYF. CDR3 nucleotide sequence: TGTGCCAGCAGCTCGACAGCGGTTTACGAGCAGTACTTC.

V is TRBV27 and J is TRBJ2-7; D uncertain. The CDR3 is 13 amino acids. The germline V gene has CDR1 MNHEY and CDR2 SMNVEV (reference sequence). V was clipped by 5 bases and J by 3 bases, with 11 bases between them. For the CDR3, the DNA is TGTGCCAGCAGTGCCACAAGTTTCTACGAGCAGTACTTC. Translating gives CASSATSFYEQYF.

The CDR3 DNA follows: TGTGCCAGCAGCTCTAGCGGGCGACCCTACGAGCAGTACTTC. Translation: CASSSSGRPYEQYF. The chain combines TRBV7-2 with TRBJ2-7; 8 nucleotides line up with TRBD2. The CDR3 sequence is 14 residues long. Germline V gene sequence: CDR1 SGHTA, CDR2 FQGNSA. Unmatched junction bases numbered 4, after V lost 4 bases and J lost 2 bases.

The V call is TRBV6-5, the J call TRBJ2-3; no clear D. CDR1 and CDR2 from the germline V gene are MNHEY and SVGAGI. V was pared by 0 bases and J by 5 bases, with 15 bases between. The CDR3 covers 16 residues. This CDR3 is CASSYSDYAFGDTQYF. The CDR3 DNA reads as TGTGCCAGCAGTTACTCGGATTACGCGTTTGGAGATACGCAGTATTTT.

In DNA, the CDR3 is TGCAGCGTATCTAGCGGGGGGTTCCAAGAGACCCAGTACTTC. It is translated as CSVSSGGFQETQYF. This sequence joins TRBV29-1 and TRBJ2-5, with TRBD2 matching 11 bases. CDR3 length: 14 residues. V was clipped by 6 bases and J by 1 base; unmatched bases: 4. Germline CDR1 is SQVTM and CDR2 is ANQGSEA.

This rearrangement joins TRBV7-8 to TRBJ2-5; D is perhaps TRBD1 or TRBD2 (5 bases each). Germline V gene sequence: CDR1 SGHVS, CDR2 FQNEAQ. The CDR3 is 17 residues long. Trimming took off 2 bases at V and 4 bases at J, with 20 bases between the two ends. CDR3 DNA sequence: TGTGCCAGCAGCTTATGGGGTTCGTCGAGGGGTGGAGAGACCCAGTACTTC. Translating it yields CASSLWGSSRGGETQYF.

The chain couples TRBV25-1 to TRBJ2-1; D call uncertain. CDR3 size: 13 residues. Germline-derived CDR1 and CDR2 are MGHDK and SYGVNS. Deletions cut 0 bases from V and 8 bases from J, with 8 bases between. CDR3 sequence (DNA): TGTGCCAGCAGTGAATATATCAAGCATGAGCAGTTCTTC. Protein: CASSEYIKHEQFF. The full variable domain, its missing parts supplied by reference TRBV25-1 and TRBJ2-1, is EADIYQTPRYLVIGTGKKITLECSQTMGHDKMYWYQQDPGMELHLIHYSYGVNSTEKGDLSSESTVSRIRTEHFPLTLESARPSHTSQYLCASSEYIKHEQFFGPGTRLTVL.

Only a few counts were recorded for this clonotype. V gene TRBV5-1 combines with J gene TRBJ2-1; perhaps TRBD2 as D (5 bases). This CDR3 region has 14 residues. CDR1 and CDR2 from the germline V gene are SGHRS and YFSETQ. The V and J ends lost 3 bases and 5 bases respectively, with 12 bases between them. The CDR3 nucleotides are TGCGCCAGCAGCTCGGGGTCGTTGAACAATGAGCAGTTCTTC. This encodes CASSSGSLNNEQFF.

The chain combines TRBV6-2 or TRBV6-3 with TRBJ2-3, with D perhaps TRBD1 (8 bases). V lost 7 bases, J lost 2 bases, and 16 bases lay in between. The CDR3 runs to 15 residues. Germline V gives CDR1 MNHEY, CDR2 SVGEGT. For the CDR3, the DNA is TGTGCCAGCACAAAGCGGGGACAGGACACAGATACGCAGTATTTT. This encodes CASTKRGQDTDTQYF.

The rearrangement joins TRBV6-2 or TRBV6-3 to TRBJ2-1, with 10 bases identical to TRBD2. There are 18 residues in the CDR3. With 7 bases clipped from V and 0 bases from J, the junction kept 12 bases outside the gene matches. Per the germline V gene, CDR1 is MNHEY and CDR2 is SVGEGT. Here the CDR3 reads CASNPQRTSGASYNEQFF. Written as DNA, the CDR3 is TGTGCCAGCAACCCCCAGAGGACTAGCGGAGCCTCCTACAATGAGCAGTTCTTC.

J is TRBJ2-2 and V is TRBV9; weak D call: TRBD1 (6 bases). This CDR3 is 14 amino acids long. Germline V CDR1 and CDR2: SGDLS, YYNGEE. V lost 0 bases to trimming and J lost 6 bases, with 9 bases between them. The CDR3 region is CASSVAQGAGELFF. Written as DNA, the CDR3 is TGTGCCAGCAGCGTAGCACAGGGCGCCGGGGAGCTGTTTTTT.

With regard to this clonotype: This may come from a read error, since a much larger clone is one base off. The chain links TRBV7-2 to TRBJ2-2, with 9 bases fitting TRBD1. Germline CDR1 SGHTA, CDR2 FQGNSA. The CDR3 has 15 residues. The trim removed 6 bases at V and 1 base at J, leaving 3 bases unmatched. The CDR3 protein is CTSRAGQGNTGELFF. The DNA of the CDR3 is TGTACCAGCAGGGCGGGACAGGGGAACACCGGGGAGCTGTTTTTT.

This chain connects TRBV20-1 to TRBJ1-5, with TRBD1 as a possible D gene (6 bases). V lost 5 bases and J 9 bases, leaving 23 bases between the germline ends. CDR3 size: 15 residues. Germline loops: CDR1 DFQATT, CDR2 SNEGSKA (reference sequence). The CDR3 nucleotides read TGCAGTGCTCCCTGGGGGCAAGGGCCCCTTCGGCCCCAGCATTTT. Protein product: CSAPWGQGPLRPQHF.

This clonotype was recorded a few times. The genes are TRBV29-1 and TRBJ2-7; D not resolved. Trimming removed 7 bases from V and 3 bases from J, with 13 bases in between. This CDR3 comprises 12 residues. Germline CDR1 is SQVTM and CDR2 is ANQGSEA. The CDR3 loop is CSAFYEDYEQYF. The CDR3 DNA is TGCAGCGCCTTCTACGAGGACTACGAGCAGTACTTC.

The chain uses TRBV9 and TRBJ2-3; no clear D. The V end was cut by 3 bases, the J end by 4 bases, with 12 bases between. Germline assignment: CDR1 SGDLS and CDR2 YYNGEE. This CDR3 has 14 residues. Here the CDR3 reads CASSAQQRADTQYF. In nucleotides, the CDR3 is TGTGCCAGCAGCGCCCAGCAGAGAGCAGATACGCAGTATTTT.

The chain employs TRBV5-1 and TRBJ1-5, with D perhaps TRBD1 (6 bases). In germline, CDR1 is SGHRS, CDR2 YFSETQ. The CDR3 is made up of 16 amino acids. The V end lost 0 bases, the J end lost 9 bases, and 19 bases lay between the germline ends. The CDR3 sequence: CASSLGTAPTNMPQHF. The CDR3 region has the DNA TGCGCCAGCAGCTTGGGGACAGCCCCCACTAATATGCCCCAGCATTTT.

This chain connects TRBV20-1 to TRBJ2-1; 7 bases agree with TRBD1. V shed 0 bases and J 3 bases; nucleotides not matched to a gene: 8. This CDR3 region has 16 residues. CDR1 is DFQATT and CDR2 is SNEGSKA in the germline V gene (reference sequence). As DNA, the CDR3 is TGCAGTGCTAGAGACCTGACAGGGATCAGCTACAATGAGCAGTTCTTC. Translated: CSARDLTGISYNEQFF.

The V call is TRBV12-3 or TRBV12-4, the J call TRBJ1-2; 10 positions match TRBD1. The CDR3 loop spans 14 amino acids. Unmatched junction bases numbered 7, after V lost 5 bases and J lost 7 bases. CDR3 in DNA: TGTGCCAGCAGTCCCCCGGGACAGGGGTCTGGCTACACCTTC. It yields the protein CASSPPGQGSGYTF.

The chain uses TRBV6-5 and TRBJ1-5; D is perhaps TRBD1 (5 bases). Trimming removed 5 bases from V and 6 bases from J, with 17 bases in between. Germline V lookup: CDR1 MNHEY, CDR2 SVGAGI. CDR3 length: 15 amino acids. The CDR3 DNA is TGTGCCAGCAGTCCCCTCGGGGGAGGTCGTCAGCCCCAGCATTTT. Its protein product is CASSPLGGGRQPQHF.

V usage is TRBV3-1 and J usage is TRBJ2-5, with no clear D. V was trimmed by 1 base and J by 5 bases, leaving 8 bases between them. The CDR3 length is 13 residues. Germline CDR1 is LGHDT and CDR2 is YNNKEL (reference sequence). The CDR3 loop reads CASSQVITETQYF. CDR3 in DNA: TGTGCCAGCAGCCAAGTTATAACGGAGACCCAGTACTTC.

The chain carries TRBV7-3 and TRBJ2-1; maybe TRBD2 (6 bases). The CDR3 contains 14 residues. Germline V gives CDR1 SGHTA, CDR2 FQGTGA. V lost 5 bases and J 6 bases, leaving 14 bases between the germline ends. This chain's CDR3 is CASSMTSGSNEQFF. CDR3 in DNA: TGTGCCAGCAGCATGACTAGTGGTAGCAATGAGCAGTTCTTC.

This clonotype came up a few times. The genes are TRBV5-1 and TRBJ1-2; unclear D gene. V was trimmed by 4 bases and J by 0 bases, leaving 10 bases between them. The length of the CDR3 is 14 residues. The germline V gene has CDR1 SGHRS and CDR2 YFSETQ. This chain's CDR3 is CASSPPEANYGYTF. In DNA, the CDR3 is TGCGCCAGCAGCCCCCCGGAGGCTAACTATGGCTACACCTTC.

This clonotype has just a few counts. This chain uses TRBV7-9 with TRBJ1-5; tentative D call: TRBD1 (5 bases). The CDR3 is 14 amino acids. V lost 1 base to trimming and J lost 6 bases, with 10 bases between them. CDR1 and CDR2 (germline): SEHNR, FQNEAQ (reference sequence). The CDR3 spells CASSLVGAGQPQHF. Here the CDR3 DNA reads TGTGCCAGCAGCTTAGTAGGGGCCGGTCAGCCCCAGCATTTT.

The V and J genes are TRBV20-1 and TRBJ2-3; 8 bases match TRBD2. The CDR3 runs to 16 residues. The ends lost 3 bases at V and 1 base at J; junction bases unmatched: 9. The germline CDR1 and CDR2 sequences are DFQATT and SNEGSKA (reference sequence). The CDR3 DNA is TGCAGTGCTAGGGCCTCGGGAGCGGGGGGCACAGATACGCAGTATTTT. It is translated as CSARASGAGGTDTQYF.